This TCR beta chain was sequenced for a study of T-cell reconstitution after alpha-beta-depleted transplantation in children. CDR3 length: 15 residues. V was pared by 5 bases and J by 8 bases, with 7 bases of the junction left unmatched. Per the germline V gene, CDR1 is SGHTA and CDR2 is FQGTGA. Using unique molecular identifiers, the investigators prepared the TCRbeta library. TCRdb re-analysed the PCR reads in MiXCR, keeping a single row per CDR3 protein. The table shows a few hundred thousand distinct CDR3 sequences, with 20% to 30% occurring only once. The J gene is TRBJ2-1, the V gene TRBV7-3; 12 nucleotides match TRBD2. The sequence derives from a boy under two years old with Wiskott-Aldrich syndrome, due to receive a stem cell transplant. The sequences come from PBMCs, collected before TCRalphabeta/CD19-depleted stem cell transplant. CDR3 DNA sequence: TGTGCCAGCAGCGCTAGCGGGAGGGCCTTTGATGAGCAGTTCTTC. Translating gives CASSASGRAFDEQFF.